Listed below are T cell receptor beta chains from one sample, sequenced in a study of technical replicates of blood from a few donors. Produced via immunoSEQ multiplex PCR; TCRdb's table is partial and in-frame only. The sample holds 55,000 to 65,000 clones, approximately 86% seen once. Sample: PBMCs. These receptors came from a human donor in good health. Some clones in this sample may be carry-over from other donors' samples. CDR3s include the opening cysteine and the closing phenylalanine or tryptophan. A D gene is named only where the DNA matches it firmly. The listing skips clone size in some rows; elsewhere it reads once, few, many or a size class.

>TRBV9|TRBJ2-2|TRBD2|-|14
TGTGCCAGCAGCCTGAGCGGGAACGGCGGGGAGCTGTTTTTT
CASSLSGNGGELFF
>TRBV14|TRBJ2-5|TRBD2|once|14
TGTGCCAGCAGTCCCCGCGGGGGGGGCGAGACCCAGTACTTC
CASSPRGGGETQYF
>TRBV2|TRBJ1-6|TRBD1|-|15
TGTGCCAGCAGTGAGTCAGGGCAGGGGGGCTCACCCCTCCACTTT
CASSESGQGGSPLHF
>TRBV4-3|TRBJ1-1|-|-|13
TGCGCCAGCAGCCCTACACTGAGGACTGAAGCTTTCTTT
CASSPTLRTEAFF
>TRBV15|TRBJ1-3|-|-|13
TGTGCCACCACCCTTGGAAGGGGGAACACCATATATTTT
CATTLGRGNTIYF
>TRBV13|TRBJ2-7|-|-|14
TGTGCCAGCAGCTTACGACAGTGGCCCTACGAGCAGTACTTC
CASSLRQWPYEQYF
>TRBV29-1|TRBJ1-5|TRBD1|-|14
TGCAGCGTTGGGACAGGGGAGAGCAATCAGCCCCAGCATTTT
CSVGTGESNQPQHF
>TRBV18|TRBJ2-2|-|-|15
TGTGCCAGCTCACCTGCCTACGCGAACACCGGGGAGCTGTTTTTT
CASSPAYANTGELFF
>TRBV6-6|TRBJ2-7|-|-|14
TGTGCCAGCACTTCAGGGGTTGGCCCCTACGAGCAGTACTTC
CASTSGVGPYEQYF
>TRBV25-1|TRBJ2-2|TRBD1|-|14
TGTGCCAGCAGTGAAGGGACAGACACCGGGGAGCTGTTTTTT
CASSEGTDTGELFF
>TRBV19|TRBJ2-5|TRBD2|-|16
TGTGCCAGTAGTACGGACACTAGCGGGAACCAAGAGACCCAGTACTTC
CASSTDTSGNQETQYF
>TRBV19|TRBJ2-7|TRBD2|-|16
TGTGCCAGTAGTTCGTCTAGCGGGGGTTCCCCCTACGAGCAGTACTTC
CASSSSSGGSPYEQYF
>TRBV9|TRBJ1-2|-|-|14
TGTGCCAGCAGCGTAGAGCTGGGAGGCTATGGCTACACCTTC
CASSVELGGYGYTF
>TRBV11-2|TRBJ1-1|TRBD1|-|14
TGTGCCAGCAACCAAGGAAGGGGGCGGACTGAAGCTTTCTTT
CASNQGRGRTEAFF
>TRBV19|TRBJ1-5|TRBD1|-|16
TGTGCCAGTAGTCCTCGGGACAGGGTGGAAAATCAGCCCCAGCATTTT
CASSPRDRVENQPQHF
>TRBV5-6|TRBJ2-7|TRBD1|-|14
TGTGCCAGCAGCTATGACAGGGTCACCTACGAGCAGTACTTC
CASSYDRVTYEQYF
>TRBV15|TRBJ2-7|TRBD1|-|17
TGTGCCACCAGCAGAGGGACAGGGGCGTTCTTCGGAGGAGAGCAGTACTTC
CATSRGTGAFFGGEQYF